The clone carrying this T cell receptor (beta chain) was counted a few times. This is likely an artifact of a read error, given a far larger clone one base away. Sequencing was performed with immunoSEQ multiplex PCR; in TCRdb, only in-frame clones are kept and a portion is missing. The sample includes some 5,700 clones, approximately 52% of them seen just once. The CDR3 is 16 amino acids. CDR1 is SGHRS, CDR2 YFSETQ, per germline. Losses at the gene ends were 5 bases for V and 3 bases for J; bases not matched to a gene: 9. These data belong to a study of sequential checkpoint blockade in melanoma. Stated treatment: randomized to nivolumab then ipilimumab (arm A) or the reverse (arm B). From thawed PBMCs, live CD3+CD8+ cells negative for CD19 and CD56 were sorted.

V gene TRBV5-1 combines with J gene TRBJ2-7; 12 nucleotides align to TRBD2. This receptor was taken from a human patient with melanoma. Some clones in this sample may be carry-over from other donors' samples. The input for sequencing was CD8+ T cells sorted from blood (inferred from file names), taken from a patient given nivolumab and ipilimumab in sequence. This chain's CDR3 is CASSYFSTSGGYEQYF. CDR3 DNA: TGCGCCAGCAGTTACTTTTCGACTAGCGGGGGCTACGAGCAGTACTTC.